The TCR beta chain described here comes from a study of blood T cell repertoires in COVID-19. Germline V gives CDR1 MNHEY, CDR2 SMNVEV (reference sequence). V was shortened by 6 bases and J by 3 bases, with 21 bases between the two germline ends. This CDR3 is 17 amino acids long. Assay: immunoSEQ multiplex PCR; the TCRdb copy retains only in-frame clones and omits some. The table records about 64,000 clones, approximately 91% of them present only once. This TCR came from a human donor in a cohort sampled during active COVID-19. Sequenced: peripheral blood. The chain recombines TRBV27 with TRBJ2-1; a weak D match, TRBD1 (6 bases). CDR3 sequence: CASRRVTGYGVYNEQFF. CDR3 coding DNA: TGTGCCAGCAGGCGAGTCACAGGGTACGGAGTCTACAATGAGCAGTTCTTC.